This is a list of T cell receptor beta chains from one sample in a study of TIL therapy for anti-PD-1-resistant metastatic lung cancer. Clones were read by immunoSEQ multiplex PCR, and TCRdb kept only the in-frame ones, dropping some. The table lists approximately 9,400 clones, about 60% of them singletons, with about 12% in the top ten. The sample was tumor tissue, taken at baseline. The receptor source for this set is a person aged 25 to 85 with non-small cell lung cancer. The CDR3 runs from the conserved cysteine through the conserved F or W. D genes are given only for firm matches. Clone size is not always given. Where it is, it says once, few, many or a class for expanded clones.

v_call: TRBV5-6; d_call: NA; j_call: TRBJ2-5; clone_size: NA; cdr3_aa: CASSTTGTQETQYF; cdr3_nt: TGTGCCAGCAGCACTACAGGGACACAAGAGACCCAGTACTTC
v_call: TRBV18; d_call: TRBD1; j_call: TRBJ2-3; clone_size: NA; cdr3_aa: CASSRPVTGKADTQYF; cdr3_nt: TGTGCCAGCTCACGGCCCGTGACAGGGAAGGCAGATACGCAGTATTTT
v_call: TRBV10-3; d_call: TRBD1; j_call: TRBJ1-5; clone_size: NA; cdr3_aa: CAISEQGTAANQPQHF; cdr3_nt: TGTGCCATCAGTGAGCAGGGGACAGCCGCTAATCAGCCCCAGCATTTT
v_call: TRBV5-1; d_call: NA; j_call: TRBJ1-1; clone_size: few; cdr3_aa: CASSLVAENTEAFF; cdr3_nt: TGCGCCAGCAGCTTGGTGGCAGAGAACACTGAAGCTTTCTTT
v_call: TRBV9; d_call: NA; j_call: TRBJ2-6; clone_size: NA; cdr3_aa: CASSVVGTLPSGANVLTF; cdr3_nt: TGTGCCAGCAGCGTAGTCGGGACACTTCCTTCTGGGGCCAACGTCCTGACTTTC
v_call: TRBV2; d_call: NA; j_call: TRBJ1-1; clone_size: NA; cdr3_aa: CASSVQGTDTEAFF; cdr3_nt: TGTGCCAGCAGTGTTCAGGGGACGGACACTGAAGCTTTCTTT
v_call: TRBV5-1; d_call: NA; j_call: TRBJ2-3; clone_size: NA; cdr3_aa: CASSLAGTDTQYF; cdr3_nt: TGCGCCAGCAGCTTGGCCGGCACAGATACGCAGTATTTT
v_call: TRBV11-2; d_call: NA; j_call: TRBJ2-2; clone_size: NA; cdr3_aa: CASSEGTGELFF; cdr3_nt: TGTGCCAGCAGCGAGGGGACCGGGGAGCTGTTTTTT
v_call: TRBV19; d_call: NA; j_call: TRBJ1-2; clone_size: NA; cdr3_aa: CASSIGRRLNYGYTF; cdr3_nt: TGTGCCAGTAGTATCGGCAGGAGGCTTAACTATGGCTACACCTTC
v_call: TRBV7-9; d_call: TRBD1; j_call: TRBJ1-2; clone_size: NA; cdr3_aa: CASSISSGTGGRGYTF; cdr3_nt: TGTGCCAGCAGCATTAGTAGTGGGACAGGCGGCCGGGGCTACACCTTC
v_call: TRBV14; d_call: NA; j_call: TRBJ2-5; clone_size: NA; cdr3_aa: CASSHSRRKGQETQYF; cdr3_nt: TGTGCCAGCAGCCATTCAAGGAGAAAGGGCCAAGAGACCCAGTACTTC
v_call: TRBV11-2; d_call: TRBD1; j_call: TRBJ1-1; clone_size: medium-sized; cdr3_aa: CASSGHAGTGHYFEAFF; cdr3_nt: TGTGCCAGCAGCGGCCATGCTGGGACAGGGCACTATTTCGAAGCTTTCTTT
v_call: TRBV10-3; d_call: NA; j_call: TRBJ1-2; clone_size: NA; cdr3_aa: CAISAGQLGNYGYTF; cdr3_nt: TGTGCCATCAGCGCTGGACAGCTTGGTAACTATGGCTACACCTTC
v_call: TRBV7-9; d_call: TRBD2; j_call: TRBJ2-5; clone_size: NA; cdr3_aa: CASSQDTSGTQETQYF; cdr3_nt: TGTGCCAGCAGCCAAGATACTAGCGGGACGCAAGAGACCCAGTACTTC
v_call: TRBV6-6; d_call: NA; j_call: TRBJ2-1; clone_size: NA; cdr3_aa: CASSYGPDGSYNEQFF; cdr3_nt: TGTGCCAGCAGTTACGGCCCGGATGGCTCCTACAATGAGCAGTTCTTC
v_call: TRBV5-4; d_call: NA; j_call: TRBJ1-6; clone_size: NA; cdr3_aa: CASSQVLGNSPLHF; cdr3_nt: TGTGCCAGCAGCCAAGTCCTGGGTAATTCACCCCTCCACTTT
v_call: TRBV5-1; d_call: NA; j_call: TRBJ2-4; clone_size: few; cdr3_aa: CASKADGAKNIQYF; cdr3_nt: TGCGCCAGCAAGGCGGACGGAGCCAAAAACATTCAGTACTTC